This paragraph reports one T cell receptor (beta chain). What it binds is not known. Both 60 Vbeta primers and 13 Jbeta primers went into the PCR. Produced via immunoSEQ multiplex PCR; TCRdb's table is partial and in-frame only. The sample contains 150,000 to 200,000 clones, about four fifths of which appear only once. These data originate in a study of cytomegalovirus exposure and HLA in healthy donors. The study's findings and limits: Three chains linked to CMV were shown in vitro to be specific for CMV antigens. Later genetic work tied a missense DCLRE1C variant to beta-chain V and J trimming.

CDR1 and CDR2 from the germline V gene are SNHLY and FYNNEI. The CDR3 has 13 residues. After removal of 6 bases from V and 7 bases from J, the junction contained 8 bases not matched to a gene. Input material: PBMCs. The receptor comes from a young woman in good health and CMV-seropositive. The chain combines TRBV2 with TRBJ1-1, with 7 bases aligning to TRBD1. CDR3 DNA sequence: TGTGCCAGCAGCCGTAGAGGGACAGTTGAAGCTTTCTTT. It yields the protein CASSRRGTVEAFF. The full variable domain, rest sourced from reference TRBV2 and TRBJ1-1, is EPEVTQTPSHQVTQMGQEVILRCVPISNHLYFYWYRQILGQKVEFLVSFYNNEISEKSEIFDDQFSVERPDGSNFTLKIRSTKLEDSAMYFCASSRRGTVEAFFGQGTRLTVV.